What follows describes a single T cell receptor beta chain. Germline V gene sequence: CDR1 MGHDK, CDR2 SYGVNS. Trimming stripped 4 bases from V and 3 bases from J, with 15 bases between. This CDR3 is 16 amino acids long. The data are from a study of T cells in tuberculosis. Study overall: Sequenced TCRs come from CD1B-GMM tetramer-binding T cells.

Sequencing used immunoSEQ multiplex PCR; TCRdb keeps in-frame clones, though not all of them. The table has 30,000 to 35,000 clones, 91% seen once; the top ten hold 2% to 2.5%. The receptor was isolated from a donor aged 10-29 years with latent tuberculosis or without tuberculosis infection. What was sequenced was PBMCs. The chain joins TRBV25-1 to TRBJ2-2; the D gene is possibly TRBD2 (6 bases). In DNA, the CDR3 is TGTGCCAGCAGTGTAATGAACGCGGGATACACCGGGGAGCTGTTTTTT. It translates to CASSVMNAGYTGELFF.